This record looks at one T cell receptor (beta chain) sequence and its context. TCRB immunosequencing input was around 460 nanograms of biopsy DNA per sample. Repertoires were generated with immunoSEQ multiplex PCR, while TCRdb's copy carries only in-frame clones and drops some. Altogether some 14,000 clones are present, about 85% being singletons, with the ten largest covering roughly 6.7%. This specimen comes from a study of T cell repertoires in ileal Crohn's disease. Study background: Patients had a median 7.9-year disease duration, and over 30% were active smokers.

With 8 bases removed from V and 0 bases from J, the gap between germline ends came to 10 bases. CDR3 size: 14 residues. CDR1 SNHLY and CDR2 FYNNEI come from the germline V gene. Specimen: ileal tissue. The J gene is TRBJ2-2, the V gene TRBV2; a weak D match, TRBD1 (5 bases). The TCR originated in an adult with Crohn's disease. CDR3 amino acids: CASQGGPNTGELFF. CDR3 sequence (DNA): TGTGCCAGCCAGGGTGGGCCGAACACCGGGGAGCTGTTTTTT.